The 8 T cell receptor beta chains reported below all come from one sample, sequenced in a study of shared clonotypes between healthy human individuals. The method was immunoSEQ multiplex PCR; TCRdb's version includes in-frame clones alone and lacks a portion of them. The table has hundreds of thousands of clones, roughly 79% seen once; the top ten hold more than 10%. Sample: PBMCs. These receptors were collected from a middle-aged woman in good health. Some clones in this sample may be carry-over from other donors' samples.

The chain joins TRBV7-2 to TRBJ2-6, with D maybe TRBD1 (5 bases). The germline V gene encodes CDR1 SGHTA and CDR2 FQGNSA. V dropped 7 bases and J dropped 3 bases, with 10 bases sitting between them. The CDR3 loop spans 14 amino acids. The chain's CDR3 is CASNPQGGANVLTF. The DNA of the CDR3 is TGTGCCAGCAACCCCCAGGGTGGGGCCAACGTCCTGACTTTC.

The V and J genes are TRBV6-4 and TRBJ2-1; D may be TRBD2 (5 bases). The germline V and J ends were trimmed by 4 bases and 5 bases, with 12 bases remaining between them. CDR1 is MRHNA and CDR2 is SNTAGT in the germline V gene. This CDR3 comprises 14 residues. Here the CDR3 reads CASSVLGGNNEQFF. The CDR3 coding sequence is TGTGCCAGCAGTGTTCTAGGAGGTAACAATGAGCAGTTCTTC.

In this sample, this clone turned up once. In DNA form, the CDR3 reads TGTGCCAGCAGTTTCACCGTCGGAGTCGCCTATGGCTACACCTTC. This sequence encodes CASSFTVGVAYGYTF. The chain employs TRBV27 and TRBJ1-2; no clear D. This CDR3 is built from 15 residues. Between the trimmed V and J ends, which lost 3 bases and 4 bases, there was a span of 15 bases. The germline gives CDR1 MNHEY, CDR2 SMNVEV (reference sequence).

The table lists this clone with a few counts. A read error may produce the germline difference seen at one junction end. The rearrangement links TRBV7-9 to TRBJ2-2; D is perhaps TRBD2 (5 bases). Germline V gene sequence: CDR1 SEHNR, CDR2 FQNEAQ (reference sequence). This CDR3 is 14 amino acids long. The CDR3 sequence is CASSWTGNTVELFF. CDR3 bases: TGTGCCAGCAGCTGGACGGGAAACACCGTGGAGCTGTTTTTT.

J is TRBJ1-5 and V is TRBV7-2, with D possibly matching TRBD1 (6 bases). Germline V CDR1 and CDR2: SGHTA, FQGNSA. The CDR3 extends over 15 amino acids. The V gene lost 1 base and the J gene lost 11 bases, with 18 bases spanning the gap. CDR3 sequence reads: CASSLGSQGSEAQHF. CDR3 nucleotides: TGTGCCAGCAGCTTAGGTTCACAGGGATCGGAGGCCCAGCATTTT.

The CDR3, as DNA: TGTGCCAGCGGAATCACCGGGGAGCTGTTTTTT. Its protein is CASGITGELFF. The chain uses TRBV6-6 and TRBJ2-2; D gene ambiguous. Germline V gives CDR1 MNHNY, CDR2 SVGAGI (reference sequence). This CDR3 comprises 11 residues. The germline V and J ends were trimmed by 8 bases and 4 bases, with 5 bases remaining between them.

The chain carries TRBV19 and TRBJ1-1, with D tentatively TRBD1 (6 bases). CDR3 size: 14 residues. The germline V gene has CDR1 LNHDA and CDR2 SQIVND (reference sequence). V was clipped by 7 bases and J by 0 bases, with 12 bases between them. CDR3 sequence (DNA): TGTGCCAGTACCCGGGGGGCCTTGAACACTGAAGCTTTCTTT. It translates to CASTRGALNTEAFF.

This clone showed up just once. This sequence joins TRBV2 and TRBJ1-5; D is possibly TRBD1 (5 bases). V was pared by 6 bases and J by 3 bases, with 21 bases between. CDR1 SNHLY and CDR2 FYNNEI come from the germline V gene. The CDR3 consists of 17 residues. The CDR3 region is CASRLDPQGPTNQPQHF. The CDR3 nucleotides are TGTGCCAGCAGACTAGACCCCCAGGGACCCACCAATCAGCCCCAGCATTTT. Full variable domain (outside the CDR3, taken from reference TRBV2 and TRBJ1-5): EPEVTQTPSHQVTQMGQEVILRCVPISNHLYFYWYRQILGQKVEFLVSFYNNEISEKSEIFDDQFSVERPDGSNFTLKIRSTKLEDSAMYFCASRLDPQGPTNQPQHFGDGTRLSIL.